This T cell receptor beta chain is drawn from a study of control samples from healthy donors and cancer patients (TCRdb year 2020). V is trimmed back by 6 bases and J by 3 bases, and the junction contains 12 bases that no gene match accounts for. The cysteine opens and the phenylalanine closes a CDR3 of 18 amino acids. Of all the DNA, just the CDR3 is kept, 54 bases in frame from base 1. The germline V gene supplies CDR1 MDHEN and CDR2 SYDVKM. Library preparation employed the immunoSEQ multiplex PCR assay. Sourced from immuneACCESS, this table was stored by TCRdb with only in-frame sequences that have V and J called. A share of the clones is absent; for the studies checked, an unresolved V gene accounts for under half, and the remainder has no known explanation. The sample table lists over 150,000 clones, nearly 96% of them with a count of one. The ten largest clones add up to under 1.2% of the sample.

This clone was recorded once. Its antigen target is currently unknown. No base quality values were provided; no much bigger clone lies one nucleotide off. The rearrangement joined TRBV28 to TRBJ2-3, with 13 middle bases fitting TRBD2. The sample was blood. The sequence came from a woman in her 30s in good health. The CDR3 is CASRTWTSGRGGTDTQYF. The nucleotides are TGTGCCAGCAGGACTTGGACTAGCGGGAGAGGGGGGACAGATACGCAGTATTTT.